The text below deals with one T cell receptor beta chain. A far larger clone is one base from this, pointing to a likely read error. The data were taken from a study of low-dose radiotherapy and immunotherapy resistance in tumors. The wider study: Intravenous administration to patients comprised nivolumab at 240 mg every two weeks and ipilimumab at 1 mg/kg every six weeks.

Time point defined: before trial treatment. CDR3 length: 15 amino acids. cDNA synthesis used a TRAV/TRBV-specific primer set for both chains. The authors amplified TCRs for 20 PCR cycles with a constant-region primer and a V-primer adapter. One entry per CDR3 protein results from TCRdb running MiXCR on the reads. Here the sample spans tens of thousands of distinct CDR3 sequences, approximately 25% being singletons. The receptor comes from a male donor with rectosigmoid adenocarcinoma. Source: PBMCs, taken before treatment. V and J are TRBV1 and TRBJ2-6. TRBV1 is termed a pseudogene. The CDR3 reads CASSSGESWANVLTF. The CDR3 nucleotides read TGTGCCAGCAGCTCTGGGGAATCTTGGGCCAACGTCCTGACTTTC.